This TCR beta chain is from a study of blood T cell repertoires in COVID-19. Study overall: Researchers got acute and convalescent COVID-19 samples from the United States, Italy and Spain. The analysed material was cDNA or gDNA that came from T cells, B-cell-depleted T cells, or PBMCs.

A few counts support this clone. The V and J ends lost 5 bases and 8 bases respectively, with 7 bases between them. Germline loops: CDR1 SEHNR, CDR2 FQNEAQ (reference sequence). This CDR3 region has 12 residues. Seattle patient enrollment occurred during active infection, with longitudinal follow-up thereafter. Original processing methods: Amplification of reference gene primers was used by the study to estimate nucleated cell counts. Clones were sequenced by immunoSEQ multiplex PCR, and TCRdb holds only the in-frame ones, with some missing. V, J and clone size are those of that table, while D and trimming were read from the DNA. The sample consists of some 110,000 clones, roughly 74% of them appearing once.

The sequence was collected from a man aged 80 or over with COVID-19, enrolled during active disease. Sample: peripheral blood. The V and J genes are TRBV7-9 and TRBJ1-6; no reliable D call. The CDR3 nucleotides read TGTGCCAGCAGCCCAACAGATTCACCCCTCCACTTT. Protein sequence: CASSPTDSPLHF. The variable domain in full, completed from reference TRBV7-9 and TRBJ1-6, reads DTGVSQNPRHKITKRGQNVTFRCDPISEHNRLYWYRQTLGQGPEFLTYFQNEAQLEKSRLLSDRFSAERPKGSFSTLEIQRTEQGDSAMYLCASSPTDSPLHFGNGTRLTVT.